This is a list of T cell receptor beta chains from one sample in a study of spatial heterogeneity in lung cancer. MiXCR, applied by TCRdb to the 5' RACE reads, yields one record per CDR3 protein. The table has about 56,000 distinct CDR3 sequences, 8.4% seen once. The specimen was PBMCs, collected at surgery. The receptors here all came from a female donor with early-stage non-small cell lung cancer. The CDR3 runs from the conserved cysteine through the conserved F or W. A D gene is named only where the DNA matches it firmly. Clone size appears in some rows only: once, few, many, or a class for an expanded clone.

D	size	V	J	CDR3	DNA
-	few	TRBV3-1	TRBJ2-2	CASSPARNTGELFF	TGTGCCAGCAGCCCGGCGAGGAACACCGGGGAGCTGTTTTTT
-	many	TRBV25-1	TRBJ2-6	CASKEDRGTGANVLTF	TGTGCCAGCAAGGAGGACAGAGGGACTGGGGCCAACGTCCTGACTTTC
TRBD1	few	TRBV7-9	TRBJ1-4	CASSLQGAGEKLFF	TGTGCCAGCAGCCTACAGGGGGCCGGCGAAAAACTGTTTTTT
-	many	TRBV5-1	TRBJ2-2	CASSLRGHDTGELFF	TGCGCCAGCAGCTTGAGGGGTCACGACACCGGGGAGCTGTTTTTT
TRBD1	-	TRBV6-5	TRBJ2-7	CASSRGQGAAEQYF	TGTGCCAGCAGCCGGGGACAGGGAGCAGCCGAGCAGTACTTC
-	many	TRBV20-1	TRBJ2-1	CSARDPGTSKNNEQFF	TGCAGTGCTAGAGACCCCGGCACTAGCAAGAACAATGAGCAGTTCTTC
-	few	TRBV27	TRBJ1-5	CASSLSPSTNQPQHF	TGTGCCAGCAGTTTATCTCCCAGTACAAATCAGCCCCAGCATTTT
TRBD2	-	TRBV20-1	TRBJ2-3	CSARDLDSKTSGSTDTQYF	TGCAGTGCTAGAGATCTGGATTCAAAGACTAGCGGGAGCACAGATACGCAGTATTTT
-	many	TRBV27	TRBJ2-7	CASRTTGQRAYEQYF	TGTGCCAGCAGAACAACTGGACAGAGAGCCTACGAGCAGTACTTC
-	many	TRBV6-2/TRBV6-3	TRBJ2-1	CASSLSPWANNEQFF	TGTGCCAGCAGTTTGTCCCCGTGGGCTAACAATGAGCAGTTCTTC
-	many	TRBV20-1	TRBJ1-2	CSARRLDSLNYGYTF	TGCAGTGCTAGACGCCTAGACAGCCTTAACTATGGCTACACCTTC
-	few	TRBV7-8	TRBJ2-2	CASSLAGTGELFF	TGTGCCAGCAGCTTAGCCGGGACCGGGGAGCTGTTTTTT
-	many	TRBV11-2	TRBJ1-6	CASSLTTGPGSPLHF	TGTGCCAGCAGCTTAACCACAGGGCCAGGATCACCCCTCCACTTT
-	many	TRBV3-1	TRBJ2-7	CASSPRGPTTYEQYF	TGTGCCAGCAGCCCTCGGGGCCCTACTACCTACGAGCAGTACTTC